Each of the 28 T cell receptor beta chains below was sequenced from the same sample in a study of shared clonotypes between healthy human individuals. Some clones are missing from TCRdb's copy, which holds only in-frame ones; the method was immunoSEQ multiplex PCR. Here the sample spans a few million clones, 95% being singletons. The specimen sequenced was naive CD4+ T cells sorted from blood. Indicated subset: CD45RA+ positively selected. The receptors stem from a young man in good health.

The chain couples TRBV6-6 to TRBJ2-5; D call uncertain. CDR3 size: 14 residues. Germline-derived CDR1 and CDR2 are MNHNY and SVGAGI (reference sequence). V was cut by 5 bases and J by 5 bases, with 15 bases left in between. CDR3 in amino acids: CASSPPRVYETQYF. The CDR3 bases are TGTGCCAGCAGTCCCCCCCGGGTATACGAGACCCAGTACTTC.

This clone occurred once. The chain carries TRBV18 and TRBJ2-1, with TRBD2 as a possible D gene (5 bases). The CDR3 is made up of 15 amino acids. The V gene lost 6 bases and the J gene lost 6 bases, with 18 bases spanning the gap. CDR1 is KGHSH, CDR2 LQKENI, per germline. The CDR3 region has the DNA TGTGCCAGCTCCCGTTGGGCGACTACCGTCAATGAGCAGTTCTTC. This encodes CASSRWATTVNEQFF.

V gene TRBV25-1 combines with J gene TRBJ1-4, with a tentative D call TRBD1 (6 bases). The V end was cut by 5 bases, the J end by 8 bases, with 15 bases between. The CDR3 contains 14 residues. Germline-derived CDR1 and CDR2 are MGHDK and SYGVNS. This CDR3 reads CASSPGGAREKLFF. CDR3 DNA sequence: TGTGCCAGCAGTCCGGGGGGGGCGAGGGAAAAACTGTTTTTT.

The V gene is TRBV11-2, the J gene TRBJ2-7, with D possibly being TRBD1 (6 bases). The CDR3 loop spans 15 amino acids. The V gene lost 0 bases and the J gene lost 2 bases, with 11 bases spanning the gap. CDR1 SGHAT and CDR2 FQNNGV come from the germline V gene. CDR3 region: CASSLDGQGTYEQYF. In DNA form, the CDR3 reads TGTGCCAGCAGCTTAGACGGGCAGGGGACCTACGAGCAGTACTTC.

This clone is a singleton in its sample. This may come from a read error, since a much larger clone is one base off. Other DNA variants within this sample encode the same CDR3. This chain uses TRBV7-2 with TRBJ2-7; D not certain. Looked up from germline, CDR1 is SGHTA and CDR2 is FQGNSA. Between the trimmed V and J ends, which lost 0 bases and 1 base, there was a span of 4 bases. The CDR3 sequence is 13 residues long. The CDR3 protein is CASSLAGSYEQYF. Here the CDR3 DNA reads TGTGCCAGCAGCTTAGCGGGGTCCTACGAGCAGTACTTC.

V usage is TRBV11-3 and J usage is TRBJ2-7; D may correspond to TRBD1 or TRBD2 (5 bases each). Trimming cost V 11 bases and J 0 bases, with 17 bases left between them. The CDR3 is made up of 14 amino acids. CDR1 is SGHNT and CDR2 is YENEEA in the germline V gene. In DNA, the CDR3 is TGTGCCCTCTTGCCAGGGACCCACTCCTACGAGCAGTACTTC. Its translation is CALLPGTHSYEQYF. Using reference TRBV11-3 and TRBJ2-7 for the parts outside the CDR3, the full variable domain is EAGVVQSPRYKIIEKKQPVAFWCNPISGHNTLYWYLQNLGQGPELLIRYENEEAVDDSQLPKDRFSAERLKGVDSTLKIQPAELGDSAVYLCALLPGTHSYEQYFGPGTRLTVT.

This chain connects TRBV7-9 to TRBJ2-3; D is unclear. Germline lookup yields CDR1 SEHNR and CDR2 FQNEAQ (reference sequence). The CDR3 is made up of 16 amino acids. The V end was cut by 6 bases, the J end by 2 bases, with 18 bases between. CDR3 region: CASRTRVGSTTDTQYF. CDR3 nucleotides: TGTGCCAGCAGAACCCGGGTAGGGTCTACCACAGATACGCAGTATTTT.

The chain is built from TRBV14 and TRBJ1-2, with D uncertain. The germline V gene encodes CDR1 SGHDN and CDR2 FVKESK. The ends were cut back, 2 bases at V and 4 bases at J, with 11 bases in the middle. The CDR3 length is 14 residues. This CDR3 reads CASSQQSGTYGYTF. The CDR3 DNA sequence: TGTGCCAGCAGCCAACAATCAGGAACCTATGGCTACACCTTC.

On this clone itself: Other DNA sequences of this sample code for an identical CDR3. The chain employs TRBV5-4 and TRBJ1-5; D is unresolved. Germline values: CDR1 SGHNT, CDR2 YYREEE (reference sequence). V dropped 0 bases and J dropped 2 bases, with 3 bases sitting between them. The CDR3 spans 13 residues. The CDR3 coding sequence is TGTGCCAGCAGCTTGGACGGCAATCAGCCCCAGCATTTT. Translated: CASSLDGNQPQHF.

The V gene is TRBV5-6, the J gene TRBJ2-7; maybe TRBD1 (6 bases). This CDR3 has 13 residues. Trimming shortened V by 2 bases and J by 4 bases, and 10 bases separated the two germline ends. Looked up from germline, CDR1 is SGHDT and CDR2 is YYEEEE. In DNA, the CDR3 is TGTGCCAGCAGCTTTGGGGGCTTTTACGAGCAGTACTTC. This encodes CASSFGGFYEQYF.

The chain couples TRBV6-1 to TRBJ1-1, with D possibly TRBD1 on 6 matching bases. The CDR3 is 16 residues long. V lost 3 bases to trimming and J lost 0 bases, with 14 bases between them. Germline assignment: CDR1 MNHNS and CDR2 SASEGT. The CDR3 bases are TGTGCCAGCAGTGACCCCGGGGGCCAGATGAACACTGAAGCTTTCTTT. Amino acids: CASSDPGGQMNTEAFF.

The gene calls are TRBV7-9 and TRBJ2-7; maybe TRBD2 (7 bases). This CDR3 contains 16 residues. Germline V lookup: CDR1 SEHNR, CDR2 FQNEAQ (reference sequence). V gave up 1 base and J gave up 2 bases, with 15 bases separating them. The DNA of the CDR3 is TGTGCCAGCAGCTTAGACACAGGGAGGGTTCCCTACGAGCAGTACTTC. Amino acids: CASSLDTGRVPYEQYF. Drawing the rest from reference TRBV7-9 and TRBJ2-7, the complete variable domain is DTGVSQNPRHKITKRGQNVTFRCDPISEHNRLYWYRQTLGQGPEFLTYFQNEAQLEKSRLLSDRFSAERPKGSFSTLEIQRTEQGDSAMYLCASSLDTGRVPYEQYFGPGTRLTVT.

V usage is TRBV6-5 and J usage is TRBJ2-7; a weak D match, TRBD2 (6 bases). Looked up from germline, CDR1 is MNHEY and CDR2 is SVGAGI. Trimming left V 4 bases short and J 4 bases short, with 17 bases between. The CDR3 is made up of 15 amino acids. CDR3 in DNA: TGTGCCAGCAGTTCCCCCCGGGCGGGAAAGTACGAGCAGTACTTC. Protein sequence: CASSSPRAGKYEQYF.

This sequence joins TRBV30 and TRBJ1-1; possibly TRBD1 for D (5 bases). Germline V CDR1 and CDR2: GTSNPN, SVGIG (reference sequence). The CDR3 is 11 residues long. Trimming removed 4 bases at V and 7 bases at J, with 10 bases between. CDR3 in DNA: TGTGCCTGGACCCAGGGCTTTGAAGCTTTCTTT. It is translated as CAWTQGFEAFF.

The rearrangement joins TRBV15 to TRBJ2-1; D perhaps matches TRBD1 (6 bases). Germline CDR1 and CDR2: LNHNV and YYDKDF (reference sequence). This CDR3 contains 15 residues. V was trimmed by 1 base and J by 7 bases, leaving 14 bases between them. The DNA for the CDR3 is TGTGCCACCAGCAGAGCTGGGGGCGTCTTAAATGAGCAGTTCTTC. The encoded protein is CATSRAGGVLNEQFF. Complete variable domain (other parts from reference TRBV15 and TRBJ2-1): DAMVIQNPRYQVTQFGKPVTLSCSQTLNHNVMYWYQQKSSQAPKLLFHYYDKDFNNEADTPDNFQSRRPNTSFCFLDIRSPGLGDTAMYLCATSRAGGVLNEQFFGPGTRLTVL.

This clone has just a few counts. V usage is TRBV6-1 and J usage is TRBJ1-2, with D perhaps TRBD1 (5 bases). V lost 2 bases to trimming and J lost 8 bases, with 12 bases between them. The CDR3 spans 13 residues. The germline V gene encodes CDR1 MNHNS and CDR2 SASEGT. The CDR3 loop reads CASSETPGRGYTF. CDR3 nucleotides: TGTGCCAGCAGTGAAACGCCAGGGAGAGGCTACACCTTC.

This chain's CDR3 is CASSPVPFYEQYF. CDR3 DNA: TGTGCCAGCAGCCCCGTACCCTTCTACGAGCAGTACTTC. The chain carries TRBV7-9 and TRBJ2-7; D call uncertain. Germline CDR1 reads SEHNR; CDR2 reads FQNEAQ (reference sequence). The ends were cut back, 5 bases at V and 3 bases at J, with 11 bases in the middle. The length of the CDR3 is 13 residues.

This sequence joins TRBV29-1 and TRBJ2-3, with a possible D match to TRBD2 (6 bases). Trimming stripped 4 bases from V and 6 bases from J, with 17 bases between. There are 14 residues in the CDR3. CDR1 and CDR2 from the germline V gene are SQVTM and ANQGSEA. CDR3 protein: CSVGSSGLGDTQYF. CDR3 coding DNA: TGCAGCGTTGGATCCAGCGGGTTAGGGGATACGCAGTATTTT.

The chain uses TRBV5-1 and TRBJ1-4; TRBD1 agrees at 11 bases. Trimming at V came to 4 bases and at J to 0 bases, leaving 5 bases not matched to a gene. The germline gives CDR1 SGHRS, CDR2 YFSETQ. The CDR3 spans 17 residues. The CDR3, as DNA: TGCGCCAGCAGCCCCAGGACAGGGGGCCCAACTAATGAAAAACTGTTTTTT. Translation gives CASSPRTGGPTNEKLFF.

This chain joins TRBV6-5 and TRBJ1-4, with 8 bases identical to TRBD1. From germline, CDR1 is MNHEY and CDR2 SVGAGI. The V segment lost 5 bases and the J segment 5 bases; nucleotides outside the gene matches: 4. This CDR3 has 14 residues. The CDR3 region is CASSLRQGNEKLFF. In DNA form, the CDR3 reads TGTGCCAGCAGTCTACGACAGGGGAATGAAAAACTGTTTTTT.

The J gene is TRBJ2-7, the V gene TRBV30; TRBD2 might be the D (6 bases). From germline, CDR1 is GTSNPN and CDR2 SVGIG (reference sequence). The V and J ends lost 7 bases and 0 bases respectively, with 13 bases between them. There are 13 residues in the CDR3. The CDR3 protein is CASTRGSSYEQYF. DNA of the CDR3: TGTGCCTCGACACGGGGGAGCTCCTACGAGCAGTACTTC.

The V gene is TRBV2, the J gene TRBJ2-1; the match to TRBD2 covers 7 bases. Germline V gives CDR1 SNHLY, CDR2 FYNNEI. The CDR3 has 17 amino acids. Losses at the gene ends were 1 base for V and 6 bases for J; bases not matched to a gene: 12. The CDR3 sequence: CASSEVAGRLATNEQFF. The CDR3 coding sequence is TGTGCCAGCAGTGAAGTCGCGGGGAGACTAGCTACCAATGAGCAGTTCTTC.

This chain joins TRBV7-2 and TRBJ2-3; D possibly matches TRBD1 or TRBD2 (5 bases each). V was trimmed by 4 bases and J by 4 bases, leaving 12 bases between them. This CDR3 has 14 amino acids. Germline V CDR1 and CDR2: SGHTA, FQGNSA. CDR3 region: CASSWGTSADTQYF. The CDR3 coding sequence is TGTGCCAGCAGCTGGGGGACGTCAGCAGATACGCAGTATTTT.

V and J are TRBV28 and TRBJ1-2; TRBD1 might be the D (5 bases). V was pared by 7 bases and J by 5 bases, with 20 bases between. This CDR3 comprises 15 residues. Looked up from germline, CDR1 is MDHEN and CDR2 is SYDVKM. The CDR3 loop is CASTVRAGLYYGYTF. The CDR3 coding sequence is TGTGCCAGCACTGTAAGGGCAGGGCTTTATTATGGCTACACCTTC.

The rearrangement joins TRBV7-9 to TRBJ1-5, with a tentative D call TRBD1 (6 bases). The germline V gene encodes CDR1 SEHNR and CDR2 FQNEAQ (reference sequence). The CDR3 runs 17 residues. V lost 1 base, J lost 3 bases, and 16 bases lay in between. CDR3 in DNA: TGTGCCAGCAGCTTAGGGTTTCCAGGGGACGACAATCAGCCCCAGCATTTT. Translating it yields CASSLGFPGDDNQPQHF.

The rearrangement links TRBV5-6 to TRBJ1-2; D is possibly TRBD1 (5 bases). Trimming took 0 bases from V and 3 from J, leaving 18 bases between them. The CDR3 contains 17 residues. Germline CDR1 reads SGHDT; CDR2 reads YYEEEE. CDR3 bases: TGTGCCAGCAGCTTGGTAGATGGTGGGGCCCCCTACTATGGCTACACCTTC. It specifies CASSLVDGGAPYYGYTF.

The chain carries TRBV20-1 and TRBJ2-5; TRBD1 is a possible D gene (6 bases). The CDR3 contains 11 residues. V was trimmed by 6 bases and J by 2 bases, leaving 7 bases between them. Germline CDR1 DFQATT, CDR2 SNEGSKA (reference sequence). The CDR3 nucleotides are TGCAGTGCCGGACAGCAAGAGACCCAGTACTTC. Its protein product is CSAGQQETQYF.

The chain employs TRBV5-1 and TRBJ2-3; 9 positions match TRBD2. The CDR3 sequence is 16 residues long. The junction had 6 bases not matched to a gene; V was cut back by 0 bases and J by 4 bases. Per the germline V gene, CDR1 is SGHRS and CDR2 is YFSETQ. CDR3: CASSLDGSGGPDTQYF. In DNA, the CDR3 is TGCGCCAGCAGCTTGGATGGTAGCGGGGGCCCAGATACGCAGTATTTT.